One TCR beta chain is described in this entry. Its matching antigen is unknown. The data were taken from a study of cytomegalovirus exposure and HLA in healthy donors. The study, taken as a whole, reports: About 87% or about 30% of the time was how often most TCR beta V segments were productive, according to an earlier analysis. Both high specificity and high sensitivity reportedly marked the classifier's diagnosis of cytomegalovirus status. Sequences of the TCR beta chain were said to predict the HLA-A and HLA-B alleles of most subjects accurately.

Trimming shortened V by 8 bases and J by 2 bases, and 13 bases separated the two germline ends. CDR1 is SGHVS and CDR2 is FQNEAQ in the germline V gene. The CDR3 covers 15 residues. The study ran its PCR with 60 Vbeta and 13 Jbeta primers. The protocol was immunoSEQ multiplex PCR, while the TCRdb copy is restricted to in-frame clones and leaves out a portion. The sample yields 150,000 or so clones, around 80% seen once. The chain uses TRBV7-8 and TRBJ2-6; tentatively, D is TRBD1 (6 bases). The specimen was PBMCs. The TCR comes from a woman aged 40 to 50 in good health and CMV-seropositive. The CDR3 DNA follows: TGTGCCAGCCGGCTAACAGGGACTGGGGCCAACGTCCTGACTTTC. It translates to CASRLTGTGANVLTF.